Below are 16 T cell receptor beta chains sequenced from a single sample in a study of T-cell memory formation after mild COVID-19. From the 5' RACE reads, TCRdb called clonotypes with MiXCR, one entry per CDR3 protein. The table has around 140,000 distinct CDR3 sequences, about 23% seen once. Sequenced: PBMCs or a T cell subset sorted from them (not recorded which). All receptors come from an adult woman who had mild COVID-19 (a few samples of this study predate the infection). Cell type and time point are not known.

This clonotype was seen a few times. The rearrangement links TRBV27 to TRBJ2-7; 10 nucleotides align to TRBD2. The V gene end was trimmed by 5 bases and the J gene end by 7 bases; junction bases not matched to a gene: 14. The CDR3 runs 16 residues. The germline CDR1 and CDR2 sequences are MNHEY and SMNVEV (reference sequence). DNA of the CDR3: TGTGCCAGCAGTCCGCTAAGAGCGGGAGGGCCGGTAGAGCAGTACTTC. It is translated as CASSPLRAGGPVEQYF.

DNA of the CDR3: TGTGCCAGCTCGCCGACAGGGTCAAAGGACTATGGCTACACCTTC. Protein sequence: CASSPTGSKDYGYTF. This chain links TRBV18 with TRBJ1-2; TRBD1 aligns across 7 bases. The CDR3 spans 15 residues. Germline V CDR1 and CDR2: KGHSH, LQKENI. J gave up 3 bases and V 6 bases, and 10 bases lay outside the gene matches.

CDR3 protein: CASSERTGEGDTQYF. The CDR3 DNA reads as TGTGCCAGCAGTGAACGGACAGGGGAGGGAGATACGCAGTATTTT. V and J are TRBV6-1 and TRBJ2-3, with 9 bases matching TRBD1. Germline loops: CDR1 MNHNS, CDR2 SASEGT. This CDR3 spans 15 amino acids. Unmatched junction bases numbered 5, after V lost 2 bases and J lost 5 bases.

The gene calls are TRBV29-1 and TRBJ1-2, with D perhaps matching TRBD1 (5 bases). Trimming removed 7 bases at V and 4 bases at J, with 13 bases between. This CDR3 region has 12 residues. The germline CDR1 and CDR2 sequences are SQVTM and ANQGSEA. CDR3 residues: CSGLDQGYGYTF. The CDR3 bases are TGCAGCGGACTAGACCAGGGCTATGGCTACACCTTC.

The chain has TRBV12-5 and TRBJ2-7, with 7 nucleotides matching TRBD1. Germline V gene lookup returns CDR1 LGHNT and CDR2 FRNRAP. The CDR3 extends over 14 amino acids. J lost 1 base, V lost 3 bases, and 3 bases had no gene match. Here the CDR3 DNA reads TGTGCTAGTGGTTTCTGGGACAGTTCCTACGAGCAGTACTTC. Protein product: CASGFWDSSYEQYF.

The chain recombines TRBV5-1 with TRBJ1-2; D possibly corresponds to TRBD1 (5 bases). Germline lookup yields CDR1 SGHRS and CDR2 YFSETQ. The CDR3 runs to 13 residues. V was cut by 4 bases and J by 8 bases, with 15 bases left in between. In DNA form, the CDR3 reads TGCGCCAGCAGCCAATTTGGGGACGGCGGCTACACCTTC. Amino acids: CASSQFGDGGYTF.

The rearrangement joins TRBV11-2 to TRBJ2-3; D is tentatively TRBD1 or TRBD2 (5 bases each). This CDR3 contains 16 residues. Trimming removed 5 bases from V and 5 bases from J, with 20 bases in between. Germline assignment: CDR1 SGHAT and CDR2 FQNNGV. CDR3 coding DNA: TGTGCCAGCAGCCGCAGTCAAGTCGAGGGGCGAGATACGCAGTATTTT. Translating it yields CASSRSQVEGRDTQYF.

This clonotype was seen a few times. The chain has TRBV3-1 and TRBJ1-1; D gene unclear. Trimming left V 5 bases short and J 1 base short, with 8 bases between. The CDR3 runs 13 residues. From germline, CDR1 is LGHDT and CDR2 YNNKEL (reference sequence). CDR3 sequence: CASSYTTNTEAFF. In DNA, the CDR3 is TGTGCCAGCAGCTATACGACGAACACTGAAGCTTTCTTT.

The table lists this clonotype with a few counts. V and J are TRBV29-1 and TRBJ2-5; 8 nucleotides line up with TRBD1. The CDR3 has 14 amino acids. With V trimmed by 5 bases and J by 2 bases, 7 bases remained unmatched. The germline gives CDR1 SQVTM, CDR2 ANQGSEA. The CDR3: CSVSPGTGQETQYF. CDR3 nucleotide sequence: TGCAGCGTTTCCCCCGGGACAGGACAAGAGACCCAGTACTTC.

The chain recombines TRBV29-1 with TRBJ1-2; tentatively, D is TRBD1 (6 bases). The CDR3 runs to 14 residues. Trimming cost V 4 bases and J 4 bases, with 16 bases left between them. CDR1 and CDR2 from the germline V gene are SQVTM and ANQGSEA. Here the CDR3 DNA reads TGCAGCGTTGGAGGCCCCGGACAGTCCTATGGCTACACCTTC. It codes for CSVGGPGQSYGYTF.

In nucleotides, the CDR3 is TGTGCCAGCAGCTTAGGCGGTGATTCCACTGAAGCTTTCTTT. Protein product: CASSLGGDSTEAFF. The chain has TRBV13 and TRBJ1-1; D gene ambiguous. The CDR3 runs 14 residues. The germline V gene encodes CDR1 PRHDT and CDR2 FYEKMQ (reference sequence). Trimming took 0 bases from V and 4 from J, leaving 9 bases between them.

This clonotype was detected only a few times. The CDR3 region is CASSVGDRAYEQYF. The DNA of the CDR3 is TGTGCCAGCAGCGTAGGTGACAGGGCGTACGAGCAGTACTTC. The gene calls are TRBV9 and TRBJ2-7; 7 nucleotides agree with TRBD1. Germline V gene lookup returns CDR1 SGDLS and CDR2 YYNGEE. The CDR3 has 14 amino acids. J was trimmed by 4 bases and V by 0 bases; bases with no gene match: 4.

This clonotype was picked up a small number of times. The chain links TRBV4-3 to TRBJ1-1; TRBD1 matches 9 bases. Germline V CDR1 and CDR2: LGHNA, YSLEER. This CDR3 is built from 14 residues. Trimming removed 7 bases from V and 1 base from J; junction bases left unmatched: 4. CDR3 DNA: TGCGCCAGCACTCCGGACAGGGGGAACACTGAAGCTTTCTTT. This gives the protein CASTPDRGNTEAFF.

The rearrangement uses TRBV15 and TRBJ1-4; no reliable D call. The CDR3 has 15 residues. V was pared by 3 bases and J by 6 bases, with 14 bases between. The germline gives CDR1 LNHNV, CDR2 YYDKDF (reference sequence). This CDR3 reads CATSRNRRKDEKLFF. CDR3 coding DNA: TGTGCCACCAGCAGGAATCGAAGGAAGGATGAAAAACTGTTTTTT.

This clonotype was found a few times. V and J are TRBV7-9 and TRBJ1-4; a possible D gene is TRBD1 (5 bases). The CDR3 sequence is 14 residues long. Trimming took 4 bases from V and 13 from J, leaving 19 bases between them. CDR1 and CDR2 from the germline V gene are SEHNR and FQNEAQ (reference sequence). CDR3 sequence: CASSSTGSVSILFF. CDR3 DNA sequence: TGTGCCAGCAGCTCTACAGGATCCGTTTCAATACTGTTTTTT.

This clonotype has only a few counts. This chain uses TRBV7-9 with TRBJ2-1; D may be TRBD2 (6 bases). V was pared by 4 bases and J by 9 bases, with 7 bases between. Germline lookup yields CDR1 SEHNR and CDR2 FQNEAQ (reference sequence). CDR3 size: 11 residues. CDR3 protein: CASSWGGEQFF. DNA of the CDR3: TGTGCCAGCAGCTGGGGAGGTGAGCAGTTCTTC.